This T cell receptor beta chain was retrieved from a study of OX40 agonist ivuxolimab in advanced cancers. Study at large: The study treated patients with ivuxolimab, an agonistic anti-OX40 (CD134) antibody. Every 2 weeks, ivuxolimab was infused into the patients intravenously at between 0.01 and 10 mg/kg. Study-level points and caveats: Low normalized T-cell clonal expansion also characterized some of the nonresponders.

Trimming took 8 bases from V and 6 from J; bases not matched to a gene: 1. This CDR3 contains 14 residues. From germline, CDR1 is SNHLY and CDR2 FYNNEI. Clones were sequenced by immunoSEQ multiplex PCR, and TCRdb holds only the in-frame ones, with some missing. This repertoire shows over 65,000 clones, 75% to 90% found once; its top ten account for under 2.5%. Notes on this clone: Its antigen remains unknown.

The clonotype originates from an adult with an advanced solid tumor such as melanoma, head and neck, liver or kidney cancer. The chain carries TRBV2 and TRBJ2-2; 15 bases are a match to TRBD2. The sample consisted of CD4+ or CD8+ T cells sorted from blood, taken in a trial of the OX40 agonist ivuxolimab. The CDR3 loop reads CASRTSGRAGELFF. The DNA for the CDR3 is TGTGCCAGCCGGACTAGCGGGAGGGCCGGGGAGCTGTTTTTT. Complete variable domain (other parts from reference TRBV2 and TRBJ2-2): EPEVTQTPSHQVTQMGQEVILRCVPISNHLYFYWYRQILGQKVEFLVSFYNNEISEKSEIFDDQFSVERPDGSNFTLKIRSTKLEDSAMYFCASRTSGRAGELFFGEGSRLTVL.